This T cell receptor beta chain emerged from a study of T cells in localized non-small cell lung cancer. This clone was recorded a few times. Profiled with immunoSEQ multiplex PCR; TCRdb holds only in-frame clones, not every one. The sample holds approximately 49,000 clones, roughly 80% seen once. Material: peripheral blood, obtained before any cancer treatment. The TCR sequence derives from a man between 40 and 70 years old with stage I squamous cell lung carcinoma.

This CDR3 reads CASSRGGPQETQYF. The CDR3 DNA reads as TGTGCCAGCAGCAGAGGGGGCCCCCAAGAGACCCAGTACTTC. The chain carries TRBV7-3 and TRBJ2-5; TRBD1 matches at 7 bases. The CDR3 spans 14 residues. With 5 bases clipped from V and 1 base from J, the junction kept 4 bases outside the gene matches. The germline V gene has CDR1 SGHTA and CDR2 FQGTGA. Complete variable domain (other parts from reference TRBV7-3 and TRBJ2-5): GAGVSQTPSNKVTEKGKYVELRCDPISGHTALYWYRQSLGQGPEFLIYFQGTGAADDSGLPNDRFFAVRPEGSVSTLKIQRTERGDSAVYLCASSRGGPQETQYFGPGTRLLVL.